These 10 T cell receptor beta chains were all obtained from the same sample, sequenced in a study of beta chain features in type 1 diabetes. Study outcomes and limitations: Moderately but significantly shorter TCRB CDR3s were found in Type 1 diabetes patients in all four CD4+ subsets.

As every portion of the isolated RNA was reverse transcribed, the sequencing read expressed TCRB transcripts. This table comes from immunoSEQ multiplex PCR, and its TCRdb copy is limited to in-frame clones, with some not included. This table holds hundreds of thousands of clones, over 13% found once. No antigens are known for them. Sequences were obtained from naive CD4+ T cells from blood. These receptors were obtained from a man aged 18 to 30 with type 1 diabetes.

This clone has more than one count but fewer than ten. The rearrangement links TRBV29-1 to TRBJ1-1; D unclear. V shed 7 bases and J shed 1 base, with 7 bases lying between them. Germline-derived CDR1 and CDR2 are SQVTM and ANQGSEA. This CDR3 region has 11 residues. This CDR3 is CSGQKNTEAFF. The CDR3 nucleotides are TGCAGCGGTCAGAAGAACACTGAAGCTTTCTTT.

V is TRBV7-2 and J is TRBJ2-3, with D hard to call. In germline, CDR1 is SGHTA, CDR2 FQGNSA. Trimming removed 1 base at V and 0 bases at J, with 8 bases between. The CDR3 extends over 15 amino acids. The CDR3 DNA sequence: TGTGCCAGCAGCTTAGTGGTAGCCAGCACAGATACGCAGTATTTT. Protein sequence: CASSLVVASTDTQYF.

This clone was counted only a few times. The gene calls are TRBV6-5 and TRBJ2-5; D gene uncertain. V lost 2 bases and J lost 7, with 8 bases in between. The CDR3 is made up of 12 amino acids. CDR1 and CDR2 from the germline V gene are MNHEY and SVGAGI. The CDR3 nucleotides read TGTGCCAGCAGTTACGCGCACGGGACCCAGTACTTC. Protein product: CASSYAHGTQYF.

This chain connects TRBV29-1 to TRBJ2-2; D is ambiguous. CDR1 and CDR2 (germline): SQVTM, ANQGSEA. Trimming took off 4 bases at V and 0 bases at J, with 6 bases between the two ends. The CDR3 length is 13 residues. As DNA, the CDR3 is TGCAGCGTTGGGATCGCGAACACCGGGGAGCTGTTTTTT. Its protein is CSVGIANTGELFF.

This chain connects TRBV28 to TRBJ1-2; D gene ambiguous. This CDR3 has 12 amino acids. The germline CDR1 and CDR2 sequences are MDHEN and SYDVKM. Trimming pared 4 bases from V and 4 bases from J, leaving 7 bases between. CDR3 protein: CASSWRPYGYTF. The CDR3, as DNA: TGTGCCAGCAGTTGGAGGCCCTATGGCTACACCTTC.

Only a few counts were recorded for this clone. The same CDR3 also results from other DNA sequences found in this sample. V is TRBV28 and J is TRBJ2-7; D remains unclear. CDR1 is MDHEN, CDR2 SYDVKM, per germline. The V end lost 7 bases, the J end lost 0 bases, and 7 bases lay between the germline ends. CDR3 length: 12 residues. The CDR3 reads CASTTSSYEQYF. In DNA form, the CDR3 reads TGTGCCAGCACCACTTCCTCCTACGAGCAGTACTTC.

The V gene is TRBV20-1, the J gene TRBJ1-2; no definite D call. The CDR3 covers 11 residues. Trimming took off 5 bases at V and 1 base at J, with 5 bases between the two ends. CDR1 is DFQATT and CDR2 is SNEGSKA in the germline V gene (reference sequence). CDR3 region: CSAWDNYGYTF. In DNA form, the CDR3 reads TGCAGTGCTTGGGATAACTATGGCTACACCTTC.

Only a few counts were recorded for this clone. The chain uses TRBV5-6 and TRBJ2-1, with no clear D. The CDR3 contains 11 residues. CDR1 is SGHDT and CDR2 is YYEEEE in the germline V gene. V lost 2 bases to trimming and J lost 10 bases, with 7 bases between them. CDR3 sequence reads: CASSLMEEQFF. The CDR3 DNA is TGTGCCAGCAGCTTAATGGAAGAGCAGTTCTTC.

The chain links TRBV30 to TRBJ2-7; tentatively, D is TRBD1 or TRBD2 (6 bases each). The CDR3 contains 13 residues. V lost 0 bases, J lost 9 bases, and 15 bases lay in between. In germline, CDR1 is GTSNPN, CDR2 SVGIG (reference sequence). CDR3 DNA sequence: TGTGCCTGGAGTGTTCGGGACACCGGGGGGCAGTACTTC. Its protein product is CAWSVRDTGGQYF. Filled out from reference TRBV30 and TRBJ2-7, the complete variable domain reads SQTIHQWPATLVQPVGSPLSLECTVEGTSNPNLYWYRQAAGRGLQLLFYSVGIGQISSEVPQNLSASRPQDRQFILSSKKLLLSDSGFYLCAWSVRDTGGQYFGPGTRLTVT.

This clone came up a few times. This chain connects TRBV28 to TRBJ1-5, with D maybe TRBD1 (6 bases). This CDR3 spans 14 amino acids. CDR1 and CDR2 (germline): MDHEN, SYDVKM. Trimming pared 2 bases from V and 7 bases from J, leaving 12 bases between. The chain's CDR3 is CASSLPGAVQPQHF. CDR3 sequence (DNA): TGTGCCAGCAGTTTACCAGGGGCGGTGCAGCCCCAGCATTTT.